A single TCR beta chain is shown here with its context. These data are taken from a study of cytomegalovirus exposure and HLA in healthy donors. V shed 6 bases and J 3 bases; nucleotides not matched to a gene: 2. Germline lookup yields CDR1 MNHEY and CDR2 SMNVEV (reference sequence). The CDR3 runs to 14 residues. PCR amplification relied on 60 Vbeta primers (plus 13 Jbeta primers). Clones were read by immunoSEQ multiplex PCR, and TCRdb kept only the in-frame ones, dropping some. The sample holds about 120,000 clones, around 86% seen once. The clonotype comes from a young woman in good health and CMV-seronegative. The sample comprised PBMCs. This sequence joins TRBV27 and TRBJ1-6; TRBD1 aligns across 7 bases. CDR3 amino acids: CASSRQGYNSPLHF. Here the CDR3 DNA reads TGTGCCAGCAGCAGACAGGGCTATAATTCACCCCTCCACTTT.